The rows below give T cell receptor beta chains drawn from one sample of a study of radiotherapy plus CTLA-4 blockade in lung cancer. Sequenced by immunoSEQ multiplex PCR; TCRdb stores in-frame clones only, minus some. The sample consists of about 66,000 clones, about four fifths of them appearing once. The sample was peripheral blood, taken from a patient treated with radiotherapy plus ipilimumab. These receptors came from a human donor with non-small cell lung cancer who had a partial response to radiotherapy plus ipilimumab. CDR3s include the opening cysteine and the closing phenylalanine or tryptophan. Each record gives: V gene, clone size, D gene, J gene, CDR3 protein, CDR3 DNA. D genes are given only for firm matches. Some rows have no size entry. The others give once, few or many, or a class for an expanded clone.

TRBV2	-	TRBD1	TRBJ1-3	CASSTHRGQTGNTIYF	TGTGCCAGCAGTACCCACAGGGGGCAAACTGGAAACACCATATATTTT
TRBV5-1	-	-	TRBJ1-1	CASSLAGNSNTEAFF	TGCGCCAGCAGCTTGGCCGGGAATTCAAACACTGAAGCTTTCTTT
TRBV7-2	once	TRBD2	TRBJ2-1	CASSSPYQRGLGEQFF	TGTGCCAGCTCCTCCCCTTACCAGCGGGGCCTCGGGGAGCAGTTCTTC
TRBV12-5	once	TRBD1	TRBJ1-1	CASGLTRGTGGEGTEAFF	TGTGCTAGTGGTTTAACCCGAGGGACAGGGGGCGAGGGCACTGAAGCTTTCTTT
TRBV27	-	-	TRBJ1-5	CASSPQGSNQPQHF	TGTGCCAGCAGCCCGCAGGGTAGCAATCAGCCCCAGCATTTT
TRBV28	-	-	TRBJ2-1	CASRGEVAYNEQFF	TGTGCCAGCAGAGGGGAGGTCGCCTACAATGAGCAGTTCTTC
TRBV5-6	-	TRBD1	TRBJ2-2	CASKGGWDTGELFF	TGTGCCAGCAAAGGGGGCTGGGACACCGGGGAGCTGTTTTTT
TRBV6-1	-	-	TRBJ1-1	CATSLAGVLNTEAFF	TGTGCCACCTCCCTTGCGGGGGTGCTGAACACTGAAGCTTTCTTT
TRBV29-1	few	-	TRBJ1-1	CSVVQIEAFF	TGCAGCGTTGTCCAGATTGAAGCTTTCTTT
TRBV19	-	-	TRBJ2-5	CASSSTDSQETQYF	TGTGCCAGTAGTTCCACGGACAGCCAAGAGACCCAGTACTTC
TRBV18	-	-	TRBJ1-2	CASSPGATFANYGYTF	TGTGCCAGCTCACCGGGGGCAACCTTCGCTAACTATGGCTACACCTTC
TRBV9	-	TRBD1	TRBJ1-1	CASSSGQLNTEAFF	TGTGCCAGCAGCTCGGGACAGTTGAACACTGAAGCTTTCTTT
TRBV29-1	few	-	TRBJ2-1	CSVDGQSSYNEQFF	TGCAGCGTTGATGGGCAAAGCTCCTACAATGAGCAGTTCTTC
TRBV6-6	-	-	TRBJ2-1	CASSYTVPQNNEQFF	TGTGCCAGCAGTTACACGGTCCCCCAAAACAATGAGCAGTTCTTC
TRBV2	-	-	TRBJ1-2	CASSDFGASVYGYTF	TGTGCCAGCAGTGATTTTGGTGCCAGCGTTTATGGCTACACCTTC
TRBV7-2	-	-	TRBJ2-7	CASSSGPGWEQYF	TGTGCCAGCAGCTCTGGGCCGGGGTGGGAGCAGTACTTC
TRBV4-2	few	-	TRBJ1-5	CASSQDGGSNQPQHF	TGTGCCAGCAGCCAAGATGGGGGGAGCAATCAGCCCCAGCATTTT
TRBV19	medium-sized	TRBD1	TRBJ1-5	CASSIPGTGPHQPQHF	TGTGCCAGTAGTATCCCCGGGACAGGTCCTCATCAGCCCCAGCATTTT
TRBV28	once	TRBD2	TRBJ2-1	CASSLVAGGSYNEQFF	TGTGCCAGCAGTTTAGTAGCGGGAGGCTCCTACAATGAGCAGTTCTTC
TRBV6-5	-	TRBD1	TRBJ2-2	CASSSDRATGELFF	TGTGCCAGCAGCAGCGACAGGGCCACCGGGGAGCTGTTTTTT
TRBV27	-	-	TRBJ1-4	CASSPTGTTNEKLFF	TGTGCCAGCAGCCCAACAGGGACAACTAATGAAAAACTGTTTTTT
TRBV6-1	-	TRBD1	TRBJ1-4	CATSPGQANEKLFF	TGTGCCACCTCACCGGGACAGGCTAATGAAAAACTGTTTTTT
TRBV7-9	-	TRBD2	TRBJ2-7	CASSLRLAGGLSYEQYF	TGTGCCAGCAGCTTACGCCTAGCGGGAGGGTTATCCTACGAGCAGTACTTC
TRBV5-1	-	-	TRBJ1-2	CASSLALAGLGYTF	TGCGCCAGCAGCTTGGCCTTGGCAGGGCTTGGCTACACCTTC
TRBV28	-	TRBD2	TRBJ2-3	CASSFGGRDYLDF	TGTGCCAGCAGTTTTGGGGGTCGGGACTATTTGGATTTT
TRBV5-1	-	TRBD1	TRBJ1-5	CASSLGDRDQPQHF	TGCGCCAGCAGCTTGGGGGACAGAGATCAGCCCCAGCATTTT
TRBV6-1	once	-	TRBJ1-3	CASFGGSSGNTIYF	TGTGCCAGTTTCGGCGGGAGCTCTGGAAACACCATATATTTT
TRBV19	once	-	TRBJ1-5	CASSIESGQDQPQHF	TGTGCCAGTAGTATAGAATCAGGGCAGGATCAGCCCCAGCATTTT
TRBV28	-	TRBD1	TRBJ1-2	CASSRQGSYGYTF	TGTGCCAGCAGTCGACAGGGTAGCTATGGCTACACCTTC
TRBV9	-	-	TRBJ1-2	CASSVQGNYGYTF	TGTGCCAGCAGCGTTCAGGGTAACTATGGCTACACCTTC
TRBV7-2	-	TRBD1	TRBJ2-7	CASSQNPGQVYEQYF	TGTGCCAGCAGCCAGAACCCGGGACAGGTCTACGAGCAGTACTTC
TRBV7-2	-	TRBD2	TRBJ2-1	CASSPLTSGVPKNNEQFF	TGTGCCAGCAGCCCCTTGACTAGCGGGGTACCGAAAAACAATGAGCAGTTCTTC
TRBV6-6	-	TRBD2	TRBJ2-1	CASSYSGRLNNEQFF	TGTGCCAGCAGTTACAGCGGGAGGTTAAACAATGAGCAGTTCTTC
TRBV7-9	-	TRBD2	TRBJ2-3	CASSSRGLAGVSDTQYF	TGTGCCAGCAGCTCCAGGGGACTAGCGGGAGTTTCAGATACGCAGTATTTT
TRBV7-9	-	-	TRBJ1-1	CASSQISGTEAFF	TGTGCCAGCAGTCAAATCTCCGGGACAGAAGCTTTCTTT
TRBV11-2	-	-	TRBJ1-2	CASSLVGDKRDGYTF	TGTGCCAGCAGCTTAGTGGGGGACAAAAGAGATGGCTACACCTTC
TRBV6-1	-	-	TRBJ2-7	CASSDKPPGGIYEQYF	TGTGCCAGCAGTGATAAACCTCCGGGCGGGATCTACGAGCAGTACTTC
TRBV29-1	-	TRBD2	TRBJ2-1	CSVVAGGGNEQFF	TGCAGCGTTGTAGCGGGAGGGGGTAATGAGCAGTTCTTC
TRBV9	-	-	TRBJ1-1	CASSPRGDPMNTEAFF	TGTGCCAGCAGCCCCCGGGGAGACCCGATGAACACTGAAGCTTTCTTT
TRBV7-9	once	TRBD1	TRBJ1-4	CASSLRTGIEKLFF	TGTGCCAGCAGCTTAAGGACAGGGATTGAAAAACTGTTTTTT
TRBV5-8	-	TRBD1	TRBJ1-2	CASSLKGALGYTF	TGTGCCAGCAGCTTGAAGGGGGCGCTTGGCTACACCTTC
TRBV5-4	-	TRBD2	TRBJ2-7	CASSPGLLSYEQYF	TGTGCCAGCAGCCCGGGACTACTCTCCTACGAGCAGTACTTC
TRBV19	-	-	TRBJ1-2	CASSPDISWGYTF	TGTGCCAGTAGCCCGGACATTAGCTGGGGCTACACCTTC
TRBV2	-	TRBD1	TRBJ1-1	CASSEDRGEAEAFF	TGTGCCAGCAGTGAGGACAGGGGTGAAGCTGAAGCTTTCTTT
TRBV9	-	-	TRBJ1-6	CASSVGSHGSALHF	TGTGCCAGCAGCGTAGGCTCGCATGGGAGCGCCCTCCACTTT